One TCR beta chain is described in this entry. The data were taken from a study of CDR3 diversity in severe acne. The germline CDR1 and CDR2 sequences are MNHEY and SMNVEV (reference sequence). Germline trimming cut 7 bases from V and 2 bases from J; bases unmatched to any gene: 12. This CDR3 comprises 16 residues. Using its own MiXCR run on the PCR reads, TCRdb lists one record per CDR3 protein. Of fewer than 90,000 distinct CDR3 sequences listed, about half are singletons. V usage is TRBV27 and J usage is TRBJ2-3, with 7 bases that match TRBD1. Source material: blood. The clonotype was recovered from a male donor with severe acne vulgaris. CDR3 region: CASTPGAGGYTDTQYF. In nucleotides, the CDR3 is TGTGCCAGCACCCCTGGGGCAGGGGGTTACACAGATACGCAGTATTTT.